Presented here are 9 T cell receptor beta chains from one specimen sequenced in a study of CD4 T cells in relation to SARS-CoV-2 and coronaviruses. Clones were read by immunoSEQ multiplex PCR, and TCRdb kept only the in-frame ones, dropping some. The sample consists of tens of thousands of clones, over 70% of them appearing once. Their target antigens are unknown. Sequenced: memory CD4+ T cells from PBMCs, cultured in vitro. The receptors shown here come from an adult with COVID-19.

This clone counts as medium-sized. The chain links TRBV4-3 to TRBJ2-4; no reliable D call. Germline lookup yields CDR1 LGHNA and CDR2 YSLEER. Trimming pared 0 bases from V and 6 bases from J, leaving 9 bases between. This CDR3 has 14 residues. This chain's CDR3 is CASSQDRYRNIQYF. CDR3 in DNA: TGCGCCAGCAGCCAAGATCGCTACAGAAACATTCAGTACTTC.

This clone showed up just once. Written as DNA, the CDR3 is TGTGCCAGCAGTTTACCAGGGCCTTCTCTACTGTTTTTT. Amino acid sequence: CASSLPGPSLLFF. J is TRBJ1-4 and V is TRBV28, with D possibly being TRBD1 (5 bases). The CDR3 length is 13 residues. CDR1 and CDR2 from the germline V gene are MDHEN and SYDVKM. Trimming shortened V by 2 bases and J by 13 bases, and 14 bases separated the two germline ends.

The chain carries TRBV6-5 and TRBJ2-5; tentative D call: TRBD1 (5 bases). The V gene's germline CDR1 is MNHEY and CDR2 SVGAGI. Trimming took 0 bases from V and 1 from J, leaving 9 bases between them. There are 15 residues in the CDR3. CDR3 coding DNA: TGTGCCAGCAGTTACTCCCCCAGGGCCCAAGAGACCCAGTACTTC. As protein: CASSYSPRAQETQYF.

The chain employs TRBV7-9 and TRBJ2-2; no definite D call. CDR1 SEHNR and CDR2 FQNEAQ come from the germline V gene (reference sequence). V dropped 3 bases and J dropped 6 bases, with 11 bases sitting between them. The CDR3 is 14 amino acids. As DNA, the CDR3 is TGTGCCAGCAGCTTTGTAGATAGGGCCGGGGAGCTGTTTTTT. Protein sequence: CASSFVDRAGELFF.

About this clone: The sample carries other DNA sequences with the same CDR3. This rearrangement joins TRBV7-9 to TRBJ1-1; D is perhaps TRBD1 (5 bases). Per germline, CDR1 SEHNR and CDR2 FQNEAQ (reference sequence). This CDR3 spans 13 amino acids. V lost 4 bases, J lost 1 base, and 7 bases lay in between. The CDR3 sequence is CASSSDRNTEAFF. The CDR3 DNA is TGTGCCAGCAGCTCCGACAGGAACACTGAAGCTTTCTTT.

The sample holds a few counts of this clone. This sequence joins TRBV19 and TRBJ2-1; 8 bases are a match to TRBD2. Germline CDR1 reads LNHDA; CDR2 reads SQIVND (reference sequence). V lost 4 bases, J lost 1 base, and 3 bases stayed unmatched. This CDR3 contains 15 residues. The DNA for the CDR3 is TGTGCCAGTAGTACCATAGCGGGGTCCTACAATGAGCAGTTCTTC. Amino acid sequence: CASSTIAGSYNEQFF. Filled out from reference TRBV19 and TRBJ2-1, the complete variable domain reads DGGITQSPKYLFRKEGQNVTLSCEQNLNHDAMYWYRQDPGQGLRLIYYSQIVNDFQKGDIAEGYSVSREKKESFPLTVTSAQKNPTAFYLCASSTIAGSYNEQFFGPGTRLTVL.

The V and J genes are TRBV7-9 and TRBJ2-1, with 9 bases lining up with TRBD1. The germline V gene has CDR1 SEHNR and CDR2 FQNEAQ (reference sequence). CDR3 length: 15 residues. V dropped 3 bases and J dropped 0; count of bases not matched to a gene: 0. CDR3 protein: CASSLTGGSYNEQFF. Written as DNA, the CDR3 is TGTGCCAGCAGCTTGACAGGGGGCTCCTACAATGAGCAGTTCTTC.

Only one count was recorded for this clone. This chain connects TRBV5-6 to TRBJ2-7; no clear D. Germline V lookup: CDR1 SGHDT, CDR2 YYEEEE. This CDR3 region has 12 residues. With 1 base removed from V and 4 bases from J, the gap between germline ends came to 6 bases. The CDR3 DNA reads TGTGCCAGCAGCTTGCGTCGGTACGAGCAGTACTTC. The encoded protein is CASSLRRYEQYF.

In DNA, the CDR3 is TGTGCCACCAGCAGAGATATAGGCTCCTACAATGAGCAGTTCTTC. Protein sequence: CATSRDIGSYNEQFF. The V and J genes are TRBV15 and TRBJ2-1; D not certain. V lost 0 bases and J lost 0, with 6 bases in between. Germline V gene lookup returns CDR1 LNHNV and CDR2 YYDKDF (reference sequence). The CDR3 is 15 residues long.